The clone carrying this T cell receptor beta chain is a singleton in its sample. The antigen remains undetermined. These data belong to a study of shared clonotypes between healthy human individuals. Study observations and caveats: Generation probability values for non-shared clonotypes were lower than those for clonotypes shared by all four donors.

Libraries were prepared by immunoSEQ multiplex PCR; TCRdb keeps only in-frame clonotypes and omits some of them. The repertoire consists of roughly 1,000,000 clones, with roughly 74% occurring once and the leading ten covering more than 0.55%. Per germline, CDR1 LGHNA and CDR2 YNFKEQ. Between the trimmed V and J ends, which lost 0 bases and 8 bases, there was a span of 19 bases. The CDR3 is 17 amino acids. Sequenced sample: memory CD4+ T cells from PBMCs. This sample's subset: CD45RA-negative fraction. V gene TRBV4-2 combines with J gene TRBJ1-4; maybe TRBD1 (5 bases). This receptor was identified in a man between 18 and 35 years old in good health. Some clones in this sample may be carry-over from other donors' samples. The CDR3 protein is CASSQEQLGTAGEKLFF. As DNA, the CDR3 is TGTGCCAGCAGCCAAGAGCAACTCGGGACTGCGGGGGAAAAACTGTTTTTT.